This T cell receptor beta chain was observed in a study of blood T cell repertoires in COVID-19. The trim removed 3 bases at V and 0 bases at J, leaving 14 bases unmatched. Germline CDR1 is SEHNR and CDR2 is FQNEAQ (reference sequence). There are 18 residues in the CDR3. Original methodology: Using reference gene primer amplification, nucleated cell counts were estimated. The method was immunoSEQ multiplex PCR; TCRdb's version includes in-frame clones alone and lacks a portion of them. V, J and clone size derive from that table, while D and trimming were established from the DNA sequence. The profile covers roughly 360,000 clones, with around 87% appearing a single time and 1.3% taken by the ten largest.

Source material: PBMCs or T cells enriched from blood (not recorded which). The receptor comes from a man aged 30-40 years who had recovered from COVID-19. The V gene is TRBV7-9, the J gene TRBJ2-7; 7 bases fit TRBD2. The DNA of the CDR3 is TGTGCCAGCAGCTTGCTTAGTGGTAAGGGCGGGGGCTCCTACGAGCAGTACTTC. It specifies CASSLLSGKGGGSYEQYF.